This TCR beta chain was obtained from a study of control samples from healthy donors and cancer patients. V was trimmed by 5 bases and J by 5 bases, leaving 12 bases between them. This CDR3 is built from 14 residues. Germline lookup yields CDR1 SEHNR and CDR2 FQNEAQ (reference sequence). Some clones are missing from TCRdb's copy, which holds only in-frame ones; the method was immunoSEQ multiplex PCR. The sample lists over 150,000 clones, nearly 96% seen once, with just over 1% in the top ten. V usage is TRBV7-9 and J usage is TRBJ2-2; tentative D call: TRBD1 (5 bases). This clonotype was obtained from a woman aged 25-40 years in good health. The sample comprised blood. This chain's CDR3 is CASSLKSGTGELFF. The CDR3 region has the DNA TGTGCCAGCAGCCTAAAGTCAGGGACCGGGGAGCTGTTTTTT.